These T cell receptor beta chains were read from a single sample in a study of blood T cell repertoires in COVID-19. Profiled with immunoSEQ multiplex PCR; TCRdb holds only in-frame clones, not every one. The repertoire includes about 35,000 clones, about 91% of them detected once, and around 5% sits in the top ten. Sequencing was done on a sample of peripheral blood. The receptors were sampled from a woman in her 70s with active COVID-19. Each CDR3 is given with its conserved first and last residue. The order of the fields is J gene, D gene, V gene, CDR3 length, CDR3 protein, CDR3 DNA. The D gene is left open where the match is weak.

>TRBJ2-3|.|TRBV19|13
CASEDRPGDTQYF
TGTGCCAGTGAAGACCGCCCAGGAGATACGCAGTATTTT
>TRBJ1-6|TRBD1|TRBV5-4|15
CASSLGGGQDSPLHF
TGTGCCAGCAGCTTAGGAGGGGGACAGGATTCACCCCTCCACTTT
>TRBJ1-1|TRBD1|TRBV27|16
CASSSFGQAKNTEAFF
TGTGCCAGCAGTTCCTTCGGACAGGCTAAGAACACTGAAGCTTTCTTT
>TRBJ2-7|TRBD2|TRBV7-9|18
CASSDNRGLAGPSYEQYF
TGTGCCAGCAGCGACAATAGGGGACTAGCGGGGCCCTCCTACGAGCAGTACTTC
>TRBJ2-3|TRBD2|TRBV9|15
CASSVWPSGVDTQYF
TGTGCCAGCAGCGTCTGGCCTAGCGGGGTGGATACGCAGTATTTT
>TRBJ2-1|TRBD2|TRBV3-1/TRBV3-2|20
CASSQGGSGGAFRFYNEQFF
TGTGCCAGCAGCCAAGGAGGGAGCGGGGGGGCCTTTAGGTTTTACAATGAGCAGTTCTTC
>TRBJ2-1|TRBD1|TRBV19|14
CASRYGTGRDEQFF
TGTGCCAGTAGATATGGGACAGGGCGGGATGAGCAGTTCTTC
>TRBJ2-6|.|TRBV18|14
CASSPVSGANVLTF
TGTGCCAGCTCACCCGTATCTGGGGCCAACGTCCTGACTTTC
>TRBJ1-6|TRBD1|TRBV4-3|17
CASSQDVGGQGGSPLHF
TGCGCCAGCAGCCAAGATGTAGGGGGACAGGGAGGGTCACCCCTCCACTTT
>TRBJ2-5|TRBD2|TRBV2|16
CASSDGLAGSGGTQYF
TGTGCCAGCAGTGATGGACTAGCGGGGTCCGGAGGGACCCAGTACTTC
>TRBJ2-3|.|TRBV14|14
CASSQGYFTDTQYF
TGTGCCAGCAGCCAAGGGTACTTCACAGATACGCAGTATTTT
>TRBJ2-7|TRBD2|TRBV30|15
CAWSKGLAGFHEQYF
TGTGCCTGGAGCAAAGGACTAGCGGGGTTCCACGAGCAGTACTTC